This TCR beta chain was sequenced during a study of blood T cell repertoires in COVID-19. The CDR3 covers 17 residues. Germline V gene data show CDR1 as MNHEY and CDR2 as SVGEGT. Trimming at V came to 0 bases and at J to 3 bases, leaving 9 bases not matched to a gene. The assay was immunoSEQ multiplex PCR, and TCRdb's table has in-frame clones only and misses some. The top ten clones hold over 4% of a sample with under 250,000 clones, 82% of them seen once. Sequenced input: peripheral blood. The receptor was derived from a woman in her seventies with COVID-19, enrolled during active disease. The rearrangement uses TRBV6-2 or TRBV6-3 and TRBJ2-7; 9 bases map to TRBD2. CDR3 in DNA: TGTGCCAGCAGTTACTCGAGTAGTCTAGCGGGGTACTACGAGCAGTACTTC. This gives the protein CASSYSSSLAGYYEQYF.